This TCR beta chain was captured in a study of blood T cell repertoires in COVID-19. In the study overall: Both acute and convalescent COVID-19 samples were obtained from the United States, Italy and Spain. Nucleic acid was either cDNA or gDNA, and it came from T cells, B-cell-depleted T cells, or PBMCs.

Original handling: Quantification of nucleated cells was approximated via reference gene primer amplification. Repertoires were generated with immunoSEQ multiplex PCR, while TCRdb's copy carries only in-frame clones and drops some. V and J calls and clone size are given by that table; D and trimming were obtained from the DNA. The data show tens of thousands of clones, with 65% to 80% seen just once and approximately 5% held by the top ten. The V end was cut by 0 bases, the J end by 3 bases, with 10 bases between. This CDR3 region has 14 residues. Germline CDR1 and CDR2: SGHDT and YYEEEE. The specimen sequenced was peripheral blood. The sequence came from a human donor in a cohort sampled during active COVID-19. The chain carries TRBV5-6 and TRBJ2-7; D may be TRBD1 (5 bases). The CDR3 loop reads CASSLAQGLYEQYF. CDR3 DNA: TGTGCCAGCAGCTTGGCCCAGGGCCTCTACGAGCAGTACTTC.